The clone carrying this T cell receptor (beta chain) has at least ten counts. Its antigen remains unknown. Each CDR3 protein is one row after TCRdb ran MiXCR on the 5' RACE reads. The sample yields 450,000 to 550,000 distinct CDR3 sequences, 5.3% seen once. This CDR3 has 15 amino acids. Trimming took 0 bases from V and 7 from J, leaving 13 bases between them. Germline CDR1 is MNHEY and CDR2 is SVGEGT. This sample stems from a study of CD8 T cells in ankylosing spondylitis. The study's findings and limits: Seemingly distinctive of ankylosing spondylitis blood was a TCR beta motif formed by eight highly homologous variants.

The receptor was isolated from a male donor with ankylosing spondylitis. Specimen: blood, either unsorted or a sorted T cell fraction (not recorded which). The rearrangement uses TRBV6-2 or TRBV6-3 and TRBJ1-5; tentatively, D is TRBD1 (5 bases). CDR3 DNA sequence: TGTGCCAGCAGTTACTCAAAGGGGTCGGGACAGCCCCAGCATTTT. Protein sequence: CASSYSKGSGQPQHF.